These T cell receptor beta chains were read from a single sample in a study of T cells in Graves' hyperthyroidism and ophthalmopathy. A single record per CDR3 protein comes from TCRdb applying MiXCR to the multiplex PCR reads. This repertoire shows more than 500,000 distinct CDR3 sequences, roughly 50% found once; its top ten account for 15% to 20%. The sample taken for sequencing was peripheral blood or thyroid tissue (not recorded which). These receptors all come from an adult woman with Graves' disease, either hyperthyroidism or ophthalmopathy (not recorded which). Each CDR3 is given with its conserved first and last residue. The D gene is left open where the match is weak. Clone size is shown for a subset of rows, as once, few, many or a class of expanded clone.

d_gene	v_gene	len	abundance	j_gene	CDR3aa	CDR3nt
.	TRBV19	14	few	TRBJ2-3	CASSLDHLTDTQYF	TGTGCCAGTAGTTTGGACCACCTAACAGATACGCAGTATTTT
.	TRBV7-8	13	many	TRBJ2-5	CASSRRELETQYF	TGTGCCAGCAGCCGCCGGGAGTTAGAGACCCAGTACTTC
.	TRBV7-9	16	.	TRBJ1-1	CASSDMTGGMNTEAFF	TGTGCCAGCAGCGATATGACAGGCGGAATGAACACTGAAGCTTTCTTT
TRBD2	TRBV5-6	16	.	TRBJ2-1	CASSGDSGRGYNEQFF	TGTGCCAGCAGCGGAGACAGCGGGAGGGGCTACAATGAGCAGTTCTTC
TRBD2	TRBV7-3	14	many	TRBJ2-7	CASSRTGGPYEQYF	TGTGCCAGCAGCCGAACGGGAGGCCCCTACGAGCAGTACTTC
.	TRBV27	13	many	TRBJ2-7	CASRAPGLREQYF	TGTGCCAGCAGGGCACCGGGACTCCGGGAGCAGTACTTC
.	TRBV7-3	14	.	TRBJ1-1	CASSLVPGRSEAFF	TGTGCCAGCAGCTTAGTCCCGGGACGGTCTGAAGCTTTCTTT
.	TRBV20-1	13	.	TRBJ2-7	CSHRDEGSYEQYF	TGCAGTCACCGGGACGAAGGGAGTTACGAGCAGTACTTC
TRBD1	TRBV4-1	14	once	TRBJ1-2	CASSQGQGALGYTF	TGCGCCAGCAGCCAAGGACAGGGGGCGCTTGGCTACACCTTC
TRBD2	TRBV13	14	many	TRBJ2-7	CASSLRTSGNEQYF	TGTGCCAGCAGCTTACGGACTAGCGGGAACGAGCAGTACTTC
TRBD1	TRBV7-2	16	.	TRBJ1-5	CASSSTGAGSNQPQHF	TGTGCCAGCAGCTCAACAGGGGCGGGGAGCAATCAGCCCCAGCATTTT
.	TRBV28	11	.	TRBJ1-4	CASNEGEKLFF	TGTGCCAGCAATGAGGGTGAAAAACTGTTTTTT
TRBD1	TRBV27	15	many	TRBJ1-2	CASSPTGGYGYGYTF	TGTGCCAGCAGCCCTACAGGGGGCTACGGCTATGGCTACACCTTC
.	TRBV4-1	16	.	TRBJ1-5	CASSAIVGGSDQPQHF	TGTGCCAGCAGCGCAATAGTAGGGGGGTCGGATCAGCCCCAGCATTTT
TRBD1	TRBV5-1	14	many	TRBJ1-1	CASSERQGWTEAFF	TGCGCCAGCAGCGAAAGACAGGGATGGACTGAAGCTTTCTTT
.	TRBV6-5	12	.	TRBJ2-7	CASGMGYYEQYF	TGTGCCAGCGGGATGGGGTACTACGAGCAGTACTTC
.	TRBV9	14	many	TRBJ2-2	CASSQGQNTGELFF	TGTGCCAGCAGCCAGGGACAAAACACCGGGGAGCTGTTTTTT
TRBD2	TRBV7-9	16	.	TRBJ2-7	CASSLTLAGDVYEQYF	TGTGCCAGCAGCTTGACACTAGCGGGGGACGTGTACGAGCAGTACTTC
.	TRBV25-1	13	many	TRBJ1-4	CASSERVGEKLFF	TGTGCCAGCAGTGAAAGAGTAGGGGAAAAACTGTTTTTT
.	TRBV25-1	15	.	TRBJ1-6	CARDQERGDNSPLHF	TGTGCTAGAGATCAGGAGAGGGGGGATAATTCACCCCTCCACTTT
TRBD1	TRBV7-9	13	.	TRBJ1-1	CASRRGTDSEAFF	TGTGCCAGCAGAAGGGGGACAGACAGTGAAGCTTTCTTT
TRBD1	TRBV29-1	12	.	TRBJ1-1	CSVGQGTTEAFF	TGCAGCGTTGGACAGGGTACCACTGAAGCTTTCTTT
TRBD2	TRBV2	16	.	TRBJ2-2	CASSVGTSGSGNEQFF	TGTGCCAGCAGTGTAGGGACTAGCGGGAGTGGCAATGAGCAGTTTTTT
.	TRBV11-2	13	.	TRBJ1-6	CASSPAPGSPLHF	TGTGCCAGCAGCCCAGCCCCAGGGTCACCCCTCCACTTT
TRBD2	TRBV15	14	.	TRBJ2-1	CATNPAGGLDEQFF	TGTGCCACCAACCCAGCGGGAGGGTTGGATGAGCAGTTCTTC
.	TRBV7-9	15	few	TRBJ1-3	CASSFIGGVGNTIYF	TGTGCCAGCAGCTTCATCGGAGGGGTCGGAAACACCATATATTTT
.	TRBV6-1	14	few	TRBJ2-7	CASTLGGSSDEQYF	TGTGCCAGCACCCTTGGCGGGTCTAGCGATGAGCAGTACTTC
TRBD1	TRBV14	16	.	TRBJ1-6	CASSLTGTGANSPLHF	TGTGCCAGCAGCCTGACCGGGACAGGGGCGAATTCACCCCTCCACTTT
.	TRBV15	15	many	TRBJ1-1	CATSRGLGGVKLAFF	TGTGCCACCAGCAGAGGTTTGGGGGGCGTTAAGTTGGCTTTCTTT
.	TRBV20-1	13	many	TRBJ2-7	CSASEGRWDEQYF	TGCAGTGCTAGTGAGGGGCGATGGGACGAGCAGTACTTC
.	TRBV9	16	many	TRBJ1-2	CASSLAEGTQGGGYTF	TGTGCCAGCAGCCTGGCGGAGGGGACTCAAGGGGGAGGCTACACCTTC
TRBD1	TRBV2	14	.	TRBJ1-5	CASSLQGNGQPQHF	TGTGCCAGCAGTCTACAGGGGAATGGTCAGCCCCAGCATTTT
TRBD1	TRBV5-1	14	many	TRBJ2-7	CASSFGQGSIEQYF	TGCGCCAGCAGCTTTGGACAGGGAAGTATCGAGCAGTACTTC
TRBD1	TRBV12-3/TRBV12-4	16	.	TRBJ2-7	CASSNPPGQGAREQYF	TGTGCCAGCAGTAATCCTCCGGGACAGGGAGCGCGAGAGCAGTACTTC
.	TRBV25-1	14	many	TRBJ2-7	CASSEYSGVYEQYF	TGTGCCAGCAGTGAATATAGCGGAGTCTACGAGCAGTACTTC
.	TRBV10-3	13	.	TRBJ2-6	CAISGYGANVLTF	TGTGCCATCAGTGGGTATGGGGCCAACGTCCTGACTTTC
.	TRBV20-1	13	.	TRBJ2-7	CSAQGSRTYEQYF	TGCAGTGCTCAGGGGTCAAGAACCTACGAGCAGTACTTC
.	TRBV2	13	.	TRBJ1-1	CASTDSPNTEAFF	TGTGCCAGCACCGACAGTCCCAACACTGAAGCTTTCTTT
TRBD2	TRBV4-1	16	few	TRBJ2-7	CASSHRGAGVSYEQYF	TGCGCCAGCAGCCACCGCGGAGCGGGAGTTTCCTACGAGCAGTACTTC
.	TRBV5-1	17	many	TRBJ1-6	CASSPASPGRRYSPLHF	TGCGCCAGCAGCCCAGCTTCTCCCGGGAGGCGATATTCACCCCTCCACTTT
TRBD1	TRBV24-1	13	.	TRBJ2-5	CATRGTDQETQYF	TGTGCCACCAGGGGGACAGACCAAGAGACCCAGTACTTC
.	TRBV7-6	13	many	TRBJ1-5	CASSLGRGKPQHF	TGTGCCAGCAGCTTGGGCAGGGGTAAGCCCCAGCATTTT